The clone carrying this TCR beta chain was seen at least ten times. The data originate from a study of neurological immune-mediated disorders. TCRdb called the 5' RACE reads again in MiXCR, with one record for every CDR3 protein. The sample records 55,000 to 75,000 distinct CDR3 sequences, around 15% being singletons. Time point specified: longitudinal time-point 1 (baseline). This sequence originates from a female donor with HTLV-1-associated myelopathy (HAM/TSP). Sequenced material: PBMCs.

In DNA form, the CDR3 reads TGTGCCAGCATTCCGGACAGGCGCTACGAGCAGTACTTC. Amino acids: CASIPDRRYEQYF. The chain joins TRBV7-9 to TRBJ2-7, with 7 positions matching TRBD1. J lost 3 bases, V lost 7 bases, and 6 bases had no gene match. The CDR3 totals 13 residues. Germline CDR1 and CDR2: SEHNR and FQNEAQ (reference sequence).